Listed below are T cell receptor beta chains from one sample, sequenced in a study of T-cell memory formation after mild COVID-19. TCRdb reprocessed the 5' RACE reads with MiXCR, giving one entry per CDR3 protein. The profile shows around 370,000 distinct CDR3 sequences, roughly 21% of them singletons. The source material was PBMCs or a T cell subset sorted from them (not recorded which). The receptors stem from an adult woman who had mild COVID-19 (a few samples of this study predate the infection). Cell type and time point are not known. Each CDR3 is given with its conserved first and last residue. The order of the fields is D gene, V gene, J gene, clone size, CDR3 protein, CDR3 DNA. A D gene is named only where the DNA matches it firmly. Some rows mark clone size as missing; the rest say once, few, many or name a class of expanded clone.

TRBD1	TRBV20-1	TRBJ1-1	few	CSAHRGHGNTEAFF	TGCAGTGCTCACAGGGGACATGGGAACACTGAAGCTTTCTTT
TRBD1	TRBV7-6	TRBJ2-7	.	CASSLEGAGSYEQYF	TGTGCCAGCAGCTTAGAGGGGGCAGGCTCCTACGAGCAGTACTTC
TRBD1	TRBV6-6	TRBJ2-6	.	CASSYGGTGARGANVLTF	TGTGCCAGCAGTTACGGAGGGACAGGGGCTAGAGGGGCCAACGTCCTGACTTTC
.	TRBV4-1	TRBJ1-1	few	CASSVRTDLNTEAFF	TGCGCCAGCAGCGTACGGACGGATCTGAACACTGAAGCTTTCTTT
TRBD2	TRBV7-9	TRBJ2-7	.	CASGGRAGGFDEQYF	TGTGCCAGCGGAGGTCGGGCGGGGGGCTTCGACGAGCAGTACTTC
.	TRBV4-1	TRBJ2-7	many	CASSQSRDTLRGEQYF	TGCGCCAGCAGCCAGTCCCGGGACACTCTGCGTGGAGAGCAGTACTTC
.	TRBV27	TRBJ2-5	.	CASSVRGFAETQYF	TGTGCCAGCAGTGTCAGGGGTTTTGCAGAGACCCAGTACTTC
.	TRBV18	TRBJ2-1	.	CASSPGQLYVDEQFF	TGTGCCAGCTCACCAGGACAGTTGTATGTCGATGAGCAGTTCTTC
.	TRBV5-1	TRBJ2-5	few	CASSLSRTEETQYF	TGCGCCAGCAGCTTGTCCCGGACAGAAGAGACCCAGTACTTC
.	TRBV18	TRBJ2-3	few	CASSPNQGRGTDTQYF	TGTGCCAGCTCACCTAACCAGGGACGGGGCACAGATACGCAGTATTTT